The 4 T cell receptor beta chains presented below share a single source sample, sequenced in a study of beta chain features in type 1 diabetes. As every portion of the isolated RNA was reverse transcribed, the sequencing read expressed TCRB transcripts. Some clones are missing from TCRdb's copy, which holds only in-frame ones; the method was immunoSEQ multiplex PCR. The table includes 400,000 to 550,000 clones, around 10% detected once. Sequencing was done on a sample of naive CD4+ T cells from blood. The receptors were sampled from a woman aged 18-30 years in good health.

The V call is TRBV27, the J call TRBJ2-5, with 7 bases fitting TRBD2. This CDR3 is 14 amino acids long. The trim removed 2 bases at V and 5 bases at J, leaving 5 bases unmatched. Germline V gives CDR1 MNHEY, CDR2 SMNVEV (reference sequence). The CDR3 nucleotides are TGTGCCAGCAGTTTAAATACCGGGGGGGAGACCCAGTACTTC. It specifies CASSLNTGGETQYF.

This clone occurred many times. The chain links TRBV30 to TRBJ2-1; tentatively, D is TRBD1 (5 bases). The V gene lost 0 bases and the J gene lost 15 bases, with 12 bases spanning the gap. Germline V CDR1 and CDR2: GTSNPN, SVGIG (reference sequence). This CDR3 comprises 11 residues. The CDR3 loop is CAWSVPPQAFF. The CDR3 DNA sequence: TGTGCCTGGAGTGTACCTCCACAGGCGTTCTTC.

The chain links TRBV18 to TRBJ1-2; tentatively, D is TRBD1 (5 bases). The V end lost 3 bases, the J end lost 5 bases, and 19 bases lay between the germline ends. Looked up from germline, CDR1 is KGHSH and CDR2 is LQKENI. CDR3 length: 16 residues. The CDR3 DNA reads TGTGCCAGCTCACCGACTTCGCGGGACCCGTATTATGGCTACACCTTC. Its protein is CASSPTSRDPYYGYTF.

This clone was seen a handful of times. This specimen includes other DNA sequences encoding the same CDR3. The chain carries TRBV29-1 and TRBJ1-2; the D gene is possibly TRBD1 (5 bases). Germline V gene lookup returns CDR1 SQVTM and CDR2 ANQGSEA. The V end lost 7 bases, the J end lost 3 bases, and 9 bases lay between the germline ends. The CDR3 consists of 11 residues. CDR3 loop: CSAGTDYGYTF. In DNA form, the CDR3 reads TGCAGCGCCGGGACGGACTATGGCTACACCTTC.